This T cell receptor beta chain was sequenced for a study of read filtering for tumor transcriptome and immune sequencing. Study conclusions and caveats: The sorted CD138-negative fraction was a mixed bone marrow immune population, not purified T cells. In IR-seq, single-read clonotypes were about 80% of clonotypes but approximately 3.5% of reads.

The library was built from approximately 400 ng RNA with molecular barcoded adaptors for alpha/delta and beta/gamma chains. A single record per CDR3 protein comes from TCRdb applying MiXCR to the reads. Of 40,000 or so distinct CDR3 sequences in the sample, 12% to 15% were seen once. Every patient had bone marrow sampled while the disease was active. This clonotype was seen ten or more times. Antigen unknown. V was shortened by 6 bases and J by 4 bases, with 9 bases between the two germline ends. The germline V gene encodes CDR1 MNHEY and CDR2 SVGEGT. The CDR3 extends over 13 amino acids. Sequenced input: a population of CD138-negative cells sorted from bone marrow. The receptor comes from a donor at least 40 years old with multiple myeloma. This sequence joins TRBV6-2 or TRBV6-3 and TRBJ2-2; D is uncertain. CDR3 bases: TGTGCCAGCAGCGAGCCCCCCACCGGGGAGCTGTTTTTT. Amino acids: CASSEPPTGELFF.